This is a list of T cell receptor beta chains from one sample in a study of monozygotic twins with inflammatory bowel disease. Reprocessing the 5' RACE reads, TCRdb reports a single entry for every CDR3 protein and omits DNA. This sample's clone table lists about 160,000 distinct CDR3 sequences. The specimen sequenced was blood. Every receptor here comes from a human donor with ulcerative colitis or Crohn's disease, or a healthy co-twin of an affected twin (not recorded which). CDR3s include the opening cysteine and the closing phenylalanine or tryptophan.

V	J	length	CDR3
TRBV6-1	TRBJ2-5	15	CASSEMPGAGETQYF
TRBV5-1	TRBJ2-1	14	CASSLGQGLDEQFF
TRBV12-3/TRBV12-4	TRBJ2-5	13	CASRRTSGETQYF
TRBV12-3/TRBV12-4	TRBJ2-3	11	CASTRTDTQYF
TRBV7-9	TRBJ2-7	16	CASSPGQGAPYGEQYF
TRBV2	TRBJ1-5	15	CASTFPRGIGQPQHF
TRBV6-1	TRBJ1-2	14	CASGTGGPNYGYTF
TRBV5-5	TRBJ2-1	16	CASMLTSGSSYNEQFF
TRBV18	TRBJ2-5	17	CASSPLGGIRGQETQYF
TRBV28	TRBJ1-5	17	CASSFFQGQFSNQPQHF
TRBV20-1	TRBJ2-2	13	CSARVPNTGELFF
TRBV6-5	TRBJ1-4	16	CASSFGTGVPNEKLFF
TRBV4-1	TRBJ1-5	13	CASSHSTGQPQHF
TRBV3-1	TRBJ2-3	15	CASSPGTASTDTQYF
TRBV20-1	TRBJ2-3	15	CSALSSGRVTDTQYF
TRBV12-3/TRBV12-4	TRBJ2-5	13	CASTSGRRETQYF
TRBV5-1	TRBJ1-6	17	CASSWRNRDSYNSPLHF
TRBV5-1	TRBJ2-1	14	CASSSVGGYDEQFF
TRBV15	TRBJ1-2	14	CATSRDVDRGFDTF
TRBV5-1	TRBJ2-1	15	CASSLAWDFYNEQFF
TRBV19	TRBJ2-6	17	CASSLKGLSSGANVLTF
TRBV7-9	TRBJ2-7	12	CASSGDTNEQYF
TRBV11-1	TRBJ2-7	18	CASSLESQRSRGPYEQYF
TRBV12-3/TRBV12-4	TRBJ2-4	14	CASSRGNGVDIQYF
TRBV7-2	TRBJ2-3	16	CASSPLAGDSGDTQYF
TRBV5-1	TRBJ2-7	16	CASRYLGGSITYEQYF
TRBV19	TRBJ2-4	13	CATHQGNKNIQYF
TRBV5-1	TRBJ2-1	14	CASSLTGPNNEQFF
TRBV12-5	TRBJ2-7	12	CASGKGVFEQYF
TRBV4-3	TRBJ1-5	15	CASSLDRGGGQPQHF
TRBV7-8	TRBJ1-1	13	CASSLGSNTEAFF
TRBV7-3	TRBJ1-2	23	CASSLYPPVLGQIRDKSNYGYTF
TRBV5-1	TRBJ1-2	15	CASSLGQGTNYGYTF
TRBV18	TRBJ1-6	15	CASSPQGQGNSPLHF
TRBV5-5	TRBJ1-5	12	CASSFQNQPQHF
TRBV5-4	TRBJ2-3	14	CASSLNGGENTQYF
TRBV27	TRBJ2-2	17	CASTTGLAAQDTGELFF
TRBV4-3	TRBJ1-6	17	CASSHEPPTGDNSPLHF
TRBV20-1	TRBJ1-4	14	CSAPTTGGSEKLFF